These 22 T cell receptor beta chains share one sample of origin, sequenced in a study of shared clonotypes between healthy human individuals. CD45RO-negative, CCR7-selected cells formed the naive CD8 fraction, which excluded terminally differentiated effector memory CD45RA+ cells. TCRdb's copy holds only in-frame clones and misses some; the assay was immunoSEQ multiplex PCR. In the table there are about 680,000 clones, 90% to 95% of which are singletons. Sample: naive CD8+ T cells sorted from blood. These receptors were obtained from a man younger than 40 in good health.

V is TRBV12-5 and J is TRBJ1-1; 8 bases line up with TRBD1. The germline gives CDR1 LGHNT, CDR2 FRNRAP. The CDR3 has 15 amino acids. With V trimmed by 7 bases and J by 1 base, 8 bases remained unmatched. Here the CDR3 DNA reads TGTGCTAGTGCCCTCCTAGGACAGGGGAACACTGAAGCTTTCTTT. Its protein product is CASALLGQGNTEAFF.

This clone was picked up a small number of times. This chain uses TRBV2 with TRBJ2-7; TRBD1 matches at 9 bases. Germline V lookup: CDR1 SNHLY, CDR2 FYNNEI. The CDR3 consists of 15 residues. V lost 6 bases to trimming and J lost 5 bases; unmatched junction nucleotides: 11. In DNA, the CDR3 is TGTGCCAGCAGCCCCACCGGGACAGGGATCCACGAGCAGTACTTC. This translates into CASSPTGTGIHEQYF. The whole variable domain, remainder taken from reference TRBV2 and TRBJ2-7, is EPEVTQTPSHQVTQMGQEVILRCVPISNHLYFYWYRQILGQKVEFLVSFYNNEISEKSEIFDDQFSVERPDGSNFTLKIRSTKLEDSAMYFCASSPTGTGIHEQYFGPGTRLTVT.

The chain employs TRBV27 and TRBJ2-3, with 9 bases fitting TRBD2. The CDR3 has 16 residues. With V trimmed by 4 bases and J by 2 bases, 7 bases remained unmatched. Per germline, CDR1 MNHEY and CDR2 SMNVEV (reference sequence). The DNA for the CDR3 is TGTGCCAGCAGTTCGGCTAGCGGGATGATCACAGATACGCAGTATTTT. Translated: CASSSASGMITDTQYF.

The V and J genes are TRBV7-3 and TRBJ1-1; D might be TRBD1 (5 bases). V gave up 4 bases and J gave up 3 bases, with 15 bases separating them. The CDR3 spans 15 residues. Per germline, CDR1 SGHTA and CDR2 FQGTGA. CDR3 amino acids: CASSSSDTPYTEAFF. CDR3 DNA sequence: TGTGCCAGCAGCTCCTCGGACACCCCGTACACTGAAGCTTTCTTT. The variable domain in full, with the rest retrieved from reference TRBV7-3 and TRBJ1-1, is GAGVSQTPSNKVTEKGKYVELRCDPISGHTALYWYRQSLGQGPEFLIYFQGTGAADDSGLPNDRFFAVRPEGSVSTLKIQRTERGDSAVYLCASSSSDTPYTEAFFGQGTRLTVV.

This chain connects TRBV29-1 to TRBJ1-3; 7 bases line up with TRBD1. The CDR3 spans 14 residues. CDR1 and CDR2 (germline): SQVTM, ANQGSEA. V lost 4 bases and J lost 3; bases outside the gene matches: 6. As DNA, the CDR3 is TGCAGCGTTGCAGGGGGGAAAATTGGAAACACCATATATTTT. Protein product: CSVAGGKIGNTIYF. The whole variable domain, remainder taken from reference TRBV29-1 and TRBJ1-3, is SAVISQKPSRDICQRGTSLTIQCQVDSQVTMMFWYRQQPGQSLTLIATANQGSEATYESGFVIDKFPISRPNLTFSTLTVSNMSPEDSSIYLCSVAGGKIGNTIYFGEGSWLTVV.

The V and J genes are TRBV7-3 and TRBJ2-1; D unresolved. V lost 4 bases to trimming and J lost 6 bases, with 10 bases between them. Germline loops: CDR1 SGHTA, CDR2 FQGTGA. This CDR3 comprises 13 residues. CDR3 loop: CASSSYSGNEQFF. DNA for the CDR3: TGTGCCAGCAGCTCGTATTCGGGCAATGAGCAGTTCTTC.

This chain connects TRBV4-1 to TRBJ2-5; TRBD2 might be the D (7 bases). The germline V gene encodes CDR1 MGHRA and CDR2 YSYEKL. The CDR3 has 15 residues. Trimming removed 4 bases at V and 5 bases at J, with 17 bases between. The CDR3 DNA follows: TGCGCCAGCAGCCCGAGGGGGGGTGACGGGGAGACCCAGTACTTC. Its protein is CASSPRGGDGETQYF.

The rearrangement links TRBV9 to TRBJ2-5, with TRBD2 identical over 11 bases. The assigned J gene may be wrong: the sequence end matches TRBJ2-7 better. The V gene's germline CDR1 is SGDLS and CDR2 YYNGEE. The CDR3 contains 16 residues. The CDR3 protein is CASSPKLAGALNEQYF. DNA for the CDR3: TGTGCCAGCAGCCCAAAACTAGCGGGGGCTCTCAACGAGCAGTACTTC.

Comment on this clone: The junction does not match germline at one end; this may be a read error. The rearrangement uses TRBV7-7 and TRBJ2-7; TRBD2 agrees at 7 bases. This CDR3 contains 16 residues. Germline V gene sequence: CDR1 SSHAT, CDR2 FNYEAQ (reference sequence). The DNA of the CDR3 is TGTGCTAGCAGCCTAAATGGTGCGGGAGACCCCTACGAGCAGTACTTC. Translating it yields CASSLNGAGDPYEQYF.

The chain couples TRBV9 to TRBJ1-4; D not certain. The CDR3 loop spans 17 amino acids. Trimming pared 0 bases from V and 2 bases from J, leaving 14 bases between. Germline CDR1 and CDR2: SGDLS and YYNGEE. The CDR3 here is CASSVAPVEATNEKLFF. CDR3 coding DNA: TGTGCCAGCAGCGTAGCCCCGGTGGAGGCGACTAATGAAAAACTGTTTTTT.

This clone was seen a single time. The gene calls are TRBV27 and TRBJ2-5, with a tentative D call TRBD2 (7 bases). Between the trimmed V and J ends, which lost 2 bases and 7 bases, there was a span of 26 bases. CDR1 is MNHEY and CDR2 is SMNVEV in the germline V gene (reference sequence). CDR3 length equals 18 residues. DNA of the CDR3: TGTGCCAGCAGTTTAGGGGTTAAGCATACGGGGGGCCGGGTGACCCAGTACTTC. Translation: CASSLGVKHTGGRVTQYF.

The J gene is TRBJ1-2, the V gene TRBV30; D gene unclear. The CDR3 runs to 14 residues. Germline V CDR1 and CDR2: GTSNPN, SVGIG (reference sequence). V was cut by 0 bases and J by 2 bases, with 10 bases left in between. CDR3 coding DNA: TGTGCCTGGAGTGTAATTGGGTTGAACTATGGCTACACCTTC. Translation: CAWSVIGLNYGYTF.

The V and J genes are TRBV4-2 and TRBJ2-2, with 9 bases that match TRBD2. Unmatched junction bases numbered 13, after V lost 0 bases and J lost 5 bases. The CDR3 spans 19 residues. The V gene's germline CDR1 is LGHNA and CDR2 YNFKEQ. CDR3 amino acids: CASSQEIGSGREFTGELFF. The CDR3 nucleotides read TGTGCCAGCAGCCAAGAAATCGGTAGCGGGAGAGAGTTTACCGGGGAGCTGTTTTTT.

The rearrangement joins TRBV27 to TRBJ2-2; 7 bases agree with TRBD1. Germline V gene data show CDR1 as MNHEY and CDR2 as SMNVEV (reference sequence). V lost 3 bases to trimming and J lost 7 bases; unmatched junction nucleotides: 5. CDR3 length: 14 amino acids. Here the CDR3 DNA reads TGTGCCAGCAGTTTTGGGCAGGGGGTCGGGGAGCTGTTTTTT. As protein: CASSFGQGVGELFF.

This clone was picked up a small number of times. This chain joins TRBV6-5 and TRBJ2-7; TRBD2 aligns across 8 bases. Trimming removed 0 bases from V and 2 bases from J; junction bases left unmatched: 3. The CDR3 runs 15 residues. Germline CDR1 MNHEY, CDR2 SVGAGI. The CDR3, as DNA: TGTGCCAGCAGTTACTCGAGGGGACTAGCCTACGAGCAGTACTTC. The encoded protein is CASSYSRGLAYEQYF.

The chain uses TRBV13 and TRBJ1-2; D is perhaps TRBD1 (5 bases). Germline V gene lookup returns CDR1 PRHDT and CDR2 FYEKMQ (reference sequence). V was pared by 4 bases and J by 6 bases, with 15 bases between. The CDR3 extends over 14 amino acids. The CDR3 nucleotides read TGTGCCAGCAGCTCTGGACTGGGGGGGAATGGCTACACCTTC. It translates to CASSSGLGGNGYTF.

The chain joins TRBV7-9 to TRBJ1-1; TRBD1 might be the D (5 bases). Germline CDR1 and CDR2: SEHNR and FQNEAQ (reference sequence). This CDR3 has 16 residues. V was clipped by 3 bases and J by 1 base, with 15 bases between them. The CDR3 sequence is CASSFNVQRGNTEAFF. CDR3 in DNA: TGTGCCAGCAGCTTCAACGTTCAGAGGGGGAACACTGAAGCTTTCTTT.

The table lists this clone with a count of one. The chain combines TRBV4-3 with TRBJ1-5; D gene uncertain. The CDR3 is 15 residues long. CDR1 is LGHNA and CDR2 is YSLEER in the germline V gene. V lost 0 bases to trimming and J lost 4 bases, with 10 bases between them. The CDR3 DNA reads as TGCGCCAGCAGCCAAGATTACGGGAGGAATCAGCCCCAGCATTTT. This codes for CASSQDYGRNQPQHF.

V is TRBV7-9 and J is TRBJ1-1; D not certain. Deletions cut 1 base from V and 4 bases from J, with 1 base between. The CDR3 is made up of 11 amino acids. Germline V gene sequence: CDR1 SEHNR, CDR2 FQNEAQ (reference sequence). The CDR3: CASSLVTEAFF. The DNA of the CDR3 is TGTGCCAGCAGCTTAGTCACTGAAGCTTTCTTT.

The chain joins TRBV18 to TRBJ2-2, with 10 bases matching TRBD1. This CDR3 contains 16 residues. In germline, CDR1 is KGHSH, CDR2 LQKENI. The V and J ends lost 2 bases and 6 bases, in that order; junction bases with no gene match: 6. The CDR3 bases are TGTGCCAGCTCACCAAAGGACAGGGGGGCGGCCGGGGAGCTGTTTTTT. Translating gives CASSPKDRGAAGELFF.

V usage is TRBV9 and J usage is TRBJ2-1, with 8 bases that match TRBD1. The V and J ends lost 5 bases and 4 bases, in that order; junction bases with no gene match: 8. The CDR3 is made up of 15 amino acids. CDR1 and CDR2 from the germline V gene are SGDLS and YYNGEE. The CDR3 DNA sequence: TGTGCCAGCAGTCCCCGGGACAGGCAATACAATGAGCAGTTCTTC. It codes for CASSPRDRQYNEQFF.

The CDR3 sequence is CASSLSWDRAGYGYTF. The CDR3 DNA follows: TGTGCCAGCAGTTTATCCTGGGACAGGGCGGGCTATGGCTACACCTTC. J is TRBJ1-2 and V is TRBV27; 9 bases align to TRBD1. The germline V gene has CDR1 MNHEY and CDR2 SMNVEV (reference sequence). The V gene end was trimmed by 0 bases and the J gene end by 4 bases; junction bases not matched to a gene: 6. The CDR3 spans 16 residues.